This T cell receptor (beta chain) was obtained from a study of blood T cell repertoires in COVID-19. Study-wide background: Specimens from acute and convalescent COVID-19 originated in the United States, Italy and Spain. Sample material is recorded as cDNA or gDNA derived from T cells, B-cell-depleted T cells, or PBMCs.

In the authors' methods: Amplification of reference gene primers provided the estimated nucleated cell counts. Profiling relied on immunoSEQ multiplex PCR, and the TCRdb table lists in-frame clones only, not all of them. The V and J calls and clone size come from that table; D and trimming were worked out from the DNA. The data contain around 45,000 clones, about 83% of them seen just once; the ten biggest clones take up 8% to 9%. CDR1 and CDR2 (germline): LNHNV, YYDKDF (reference sequence). The CDR3 is 16 residues long. V gave up 0 bases and J gave up 2 bases, with 12 bases separating them. This sequence joins TRBV15 and TRBJ2-3; maybe TRBD2 (6 bases). The sequenced sample consisted of peripheral blood. This receptor was taken from a man older than 75 in a cohort sampled during active COVID-19. The CDR3 DNA reads TGTGCCACCAGCAGAGATAAGGGACTTATCACAGATACGCAGTATTTT. Amino acid sequence: CATSRDKGLITDTQYF.